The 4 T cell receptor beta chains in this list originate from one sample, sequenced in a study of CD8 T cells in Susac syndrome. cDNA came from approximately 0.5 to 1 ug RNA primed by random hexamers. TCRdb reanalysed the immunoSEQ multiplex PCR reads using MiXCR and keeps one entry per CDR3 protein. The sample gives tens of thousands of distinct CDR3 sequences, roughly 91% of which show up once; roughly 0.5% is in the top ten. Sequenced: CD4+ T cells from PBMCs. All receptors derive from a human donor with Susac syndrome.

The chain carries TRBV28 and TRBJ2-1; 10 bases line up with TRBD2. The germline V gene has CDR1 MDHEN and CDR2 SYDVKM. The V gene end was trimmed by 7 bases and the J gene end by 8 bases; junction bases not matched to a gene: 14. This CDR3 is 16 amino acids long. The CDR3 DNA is TGTGCCAGCACCACCACCGGGACTAGCGAGAGGTATGAGCAGTTCTTC. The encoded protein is CASTTTGTSERYEQFF.

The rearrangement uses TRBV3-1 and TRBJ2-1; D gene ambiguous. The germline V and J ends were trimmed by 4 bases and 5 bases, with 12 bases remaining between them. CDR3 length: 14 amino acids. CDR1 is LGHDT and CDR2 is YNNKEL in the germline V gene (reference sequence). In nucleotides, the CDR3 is TGTGCCAGCAGCCCCCAGGCTGGAAACAATGAGCAGTTCTTC. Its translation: CASSPQAGNNEQFF.

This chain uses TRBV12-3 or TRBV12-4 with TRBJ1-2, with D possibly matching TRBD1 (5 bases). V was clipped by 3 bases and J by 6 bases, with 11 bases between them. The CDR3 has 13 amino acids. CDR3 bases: TGTGCCAGCAGTTTTGGGACCGGACATGGCTACACCTTC. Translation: CASSFGTGHGYTF.

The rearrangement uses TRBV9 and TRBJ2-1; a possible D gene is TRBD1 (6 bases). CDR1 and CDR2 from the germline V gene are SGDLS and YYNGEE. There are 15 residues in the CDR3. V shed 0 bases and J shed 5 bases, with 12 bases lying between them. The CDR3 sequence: CASSVVAGTNNEQFF. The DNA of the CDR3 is TGTGCCAGCAGCGTAGTGGCTGGGACAAACAATGAGCAGTTCTTC.